This T cell receptor (beta chain) is from a study of regulatory T cells in long-lasting Graves disease (dated by TCRdb to 2020 to 2023). Background on the whole study: Antithyroid drugs had been taken for less than 3 months by newly diagnosed Graves' disease patients. The study took place in China and was registered as a clinical trial. Patients with persistent Graves' disease were compared with patients with newly diagnosed Graves' disease using TCR sequencing and RNA sequencing of peripheral blood. A total of about 33 samples underwent TCR sequencing, from about 13 patients with persistent Graves' disease and 20 or so patients with newly diagnosed Graves' disease.

Study-wide findings and limitations: Sequencing and analysis were limited to the TCR beta chain. The small sample size was acknowledged by the authors as a limitation that may reduce accuracy. Persistent Graves' disease patients showed lower TCR Shannon entropy and fewer highly expanded clones than newly diagnosed patients, suggesting clonal expansion. TRBV28, TRBJ1-2 and TRBJ2-5 were preferentially used in persistent disease, while TRBV20-1 and TRBJ2-1 were favored in newly diagnosed disease. The study examined only peripheral blood because the primary lesion, thyroid tissue, could not be accessed. A larger number of public clonotypes was shared among persistent patients (under 3,000) than among newly diagnosed patients (about 990).

There are 13 amino acids in the CDR3, from cysteine to phenylalanine inclusive. The only DNA kept is the CDR3, 39 bases in frame from the first base. CDR1 MDHEN and CDR2 SYDVKM were looked up in the germline V gene. V and J are truncated by 6 bases and 10 bases respectively, leaving an intervening sequence of 16 bases. The time point label on this specimen signifies: newly diagnosed GD, antithyroid drugs for less than 3 months. RNA was extracted from PBMCs in TRIzol for both TCR sequencing and RNA sequencing. Graves' disease was diagnosed according to American Thyroid Association guidelines. Patients for the study were recruited at an endocrinology department in Xi'an, China. Each patient gave about 8.1 milliliters of peripheral blood, collected in an EDTA anticoagulant tube. Ficoll Paque Plus density gradient separation was used to isolate PBMCs, and no additional T cell sorting was done. An Agilent 2100 Bioanalyzer and agarose gel were used to check RNA quality, and a NanoDrop 2000 was used to measure RNA concentration.

There are many counts of this clonotype. Its binding antigen is unknown. The record has no base qualities; no much larger clone is one base away. Libraries were built with multiplex PCR. The sample was run on an Illumina HiSeq 4000. iRepertoire HTBI primers and Arm-PCR amplification of CDR3 regions were used to construct TCR beta libraries. Before sequencing, the PCR products went through gel purification. Concerning the study's data processing: A total of 62 TRBV and under 15 TRBJ segments were identified across samples and were used for gene usage analysis of CDR3 amino acid clonotypes. COPE and FqMerger were used to merge the filtered high-quality paired reads into contigs. BLAST was used to align contigs to IMGT TRBV, TRBD and TRBJ reference genes, and CDR3 was defined according to IMGT. Any clonotype with a frequency above 0.1% was classified as a highly expanded clone. Shannon entropy served as the measure of repertoire diversity, while the Gini coefficient captured V-J evenness. Public clonotypes were defined as clonotypes shared by more than one individual. TCRdb cleaned the public reads at Q25 with fastp, built clones with MiXCR and kept in-frame beta chains. Entries that share a CDR3 protein sequence are merged under the most common genes and DNA. In this record, the V and J calls reflect TCRdb's handling and not the investigators' own analysis. The sample contains over 350,000 distinct CDR3 sequences, around 15% of them found a single time. Together, the top ten hold approximately 19% of the sample.

The same specimen was also included in a second study, on T cells in Graves' hyperthyroidism and ophthalmopathy. In that second paper, the authors write: A patient counted as having stable Graves' hyperthyroidism if no progression to ophthalmopathy occurred over 18 months of follow-up. Hyperthyroidism patients were aged 18 to 65 years and newly diagnosed, with disease duration of less than 2 months. Exclusion was applied to patients with uncontrolled infections, other autoimmune diseases, pregnancy or lactation. Diagnoses were established on the basis of clinical symptoms, serum thyroxine and TRAb, thyroid ultrasound, and orbital computed tomography. For the first round of RT-PCR on the TCR CDR3, the HTBI primer set was used together with the Qiagen OneStep RT-PCR kit. Most expanded thyroid clonotypes (frequency above 0.001) were also detected in blood, suggesting blood repertoires may reflect thyroid immune responses. A model built on a 13 V-J signature distinguished ophthalmopathy from stable hyperthyroidism, reaching 85% to 90% sensitivity and under 84% specificity in cross-validation and 80%/75% in testing. In validation, the model predicted progression to ophthalmopathy with about 71% sensitivity and approximately 72% specificity, a median of 6.5 months before onset. TCR V-J signatures able to tell the groups apart were searched for in a discovery cohort of approximately 95 patients, of whom fewer than 45 had Graves' ophthalmopathy and around 56 had stable Graves' hyperthyroidism. An independent validation cohort of about 19 hyperthyroidism patients and 15 or so patients who later progressed to ophthalmopathy tested prospective prediction of ophthalmopathy. For training and testing, the 100 or so patients in the discovery cohort were randomly divided in a 7:3 ratio. In addition, the study compared T-cell repertoires in thyroid tissue and in blood from roughly 6 Graves' hyperthyroidism patients. After blood sampling, hyperthyroidism patients were treated with methimazole at a starting dose of 30 mg daily, and ophthalmopathy patients were treated with high-dose intravenous methylprednisolone. The libraries were constructed in a second round of multiplex PCR and then size-selected and purified. The libraries were sequenced on an Illumina HiSeq2000 using paired-end 100 bp reads. SOAPnuke was used to process the raw data, removing reads that contained adapters or uncalled bases, had a mean Phred below 15, or lacked an exact match to the constant primer or identifier. COPE v1.2.5 was used to merge high-quality paired reads, and clonotypes were defined as unique nucleotide sequences. MiTCR v1.1 was used to align the clonotypes against IMGT TRBV, TRBD and TRBJ reference segments. Analysis was restricted to V-J combinations with a frequency above 0.0001, which covered 99.2% of repertoires. A TCS score was defined as the ratio between F50 (clonal expansion) and ExV (chaos), using BLOSUM62-based TCRdist between CDR3 peptides within each V-J. Welch's t-statistics and random forest reduced 450 to 600 V-J features to 10 to 15, which were used in a naive Bayes classifier (R e1071). Sample size was not statistically predetermined, and investigators were not blinded to group allocation. The paper describes TCR Vbeta CDR3 sequencing of 120 to 150 peripheral blood samples, made up of about 40 ophthalmopathy patients, 70 to 75 hyperthyroidism patients and 17 progressor patients.

The clonotype originates from a woman in her forties or fifties with Graves disease. Donor details come from another sample of the same person, matched by shared clones. The chain is assembled from TRBV28 and TRBJ2-1, with no confident D gene call. The sample in question was peripheral blood mononuclear cells (PBMCs), obtained at new diagnosis, from a patient treated with antithyroid drugs. In nucleotides, the sequence is TGTGCCAGCAGGGCAACTACGGAACGAGAGCAGTTCTTC. Its coded protein is CASRATTEREQFF.